This TCR beta chain emerged from a study of T cells in localized non-small cell lung cancer. Profiled with immunoSEQ multiplex PCR; TCRdb holds only in-frame clones, not every one. The table lists 2,500 to 3,000 clones, 25% to 30% of them singletons. Germline V gives CDR1 SGDLS, CDR2 YYNGEE. Trimming took off 8 bases at V and 5 bases at J, with 16 bases between the two ends. The CDR3 runs to 14 residues. This receptor was obtained from a woman aged 35 to 70 with stage III lung adenocarcinoma. This sequence joins TRBV9 and TRBJ1-4; D gene uncertain. Here the sequenced sample was lung tumor tissue, taken before any cancer treatment. The CDR3 spells CARSGNVRNEKLFF. The CDR3 nucleotides are TGTGCCAGATCTGGCAACGTTCGGAATGAAAAACTGTTTTTT.